These T cell receptor beta chains were read from a single sample in a study of CD8 T cells in Susac syndrome. TCRdb re-derived calls from the immunoSEQ multiplex PCR reads in MiXCR, one entry per CDR3 protein. The sample contains 200,000 or so distinct CDR3 sequences, nearly 95% of which appear only once. Sequenced sample: CD4+ T cells from PBMCs. Source of these receptors: a human donor with multiple sclerosis. CDR3s include the opening cysteine and the closing phenylalanine or tryptophan. Fields, in order: J gene, V gene, D gene, CDR3 DNA, CDR3 protein. The D gene is left open where the match is weak.

>TRBJ2-6|TRBV5-4|-
TGTGCCAGCAGCTTGGCTTTGGGACATAGCTCTGGGGCCAACGTCCTGACTTTC
CASSLALGHSSGANVLTF
>TRBJ2-7|TRBV30|TRBD1
TGTGCCTGGGCTTACGGACAGGGTTTGACCTACGAGCAGTACTTC
CAWAYGQGLTYEQYF
>TRBJ1-2|TRBV24-1|-
TGTGCCCCCCGTGGCTCAGAAGGCTACACCTTC
CAPRGSEGYTF
>TRBJ1-1|TRBV29-1|-
TGCAGCACCCGACGGGGTGCTGAAGCTTTCTTT
CSTRRGAEAFF
>TRBJ2-6|TRBV12-3/TRBV12-4|-
TGTGCCAGCAGTTCACCGGGACTTGGGGCCAACGTCCTGACTTTC
CASSSPGLGANVLTF
>TRBJ1-2|TRBV11-2|-
TGTGCCAGCAGCACAGGGTTGGACTATGGCTACACCTTC
CASSTGLDYGYTF
>TRBJ2-5|TRBV5-1|-
TGCGCCAGCAGCTTGGGGCCGGGCCCGGAGACCCAGTACTTC
CASSLGPGPETQYF
>TRBJ2-7|TRBV29-1|TRBD2
TGCAGCGTTGAAGGCCCGGGGGGTAGCGAGCAGTACTTC
CSVEGPGGSEQYF
>TRBJ2-1|TRBV12-3/TRBV12-4|-
TGTGCCAGCAGCCCCCCTGGGCCCGGCGGTGAGCAGTTCTTC
CASSPPGPGGEQFF
>TRBJ1-1|TRBV12-3/TRBV12-4|-
TGTGCCAGCAGTTTATCGGATATGAACACTGAAGCTTTCTTT
CASSLSDMNTEAFF